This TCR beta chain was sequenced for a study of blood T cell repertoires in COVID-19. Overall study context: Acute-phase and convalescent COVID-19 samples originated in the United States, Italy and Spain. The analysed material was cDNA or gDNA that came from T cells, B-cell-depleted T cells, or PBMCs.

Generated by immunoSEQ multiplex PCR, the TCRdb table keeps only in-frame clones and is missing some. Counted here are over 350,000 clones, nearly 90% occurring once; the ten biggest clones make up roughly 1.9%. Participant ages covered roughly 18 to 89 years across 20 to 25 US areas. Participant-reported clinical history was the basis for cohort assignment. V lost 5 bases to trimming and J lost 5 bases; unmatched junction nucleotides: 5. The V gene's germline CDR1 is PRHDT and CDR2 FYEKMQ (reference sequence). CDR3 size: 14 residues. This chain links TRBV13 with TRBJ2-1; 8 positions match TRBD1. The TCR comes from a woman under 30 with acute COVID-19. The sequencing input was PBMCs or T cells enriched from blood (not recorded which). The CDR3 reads CASSTTGADNEQFF. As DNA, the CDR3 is TGTGCCAGCAGCACGACAGGGGCGGACAATGAGCAGTTCTTC.